The clone carrying this TCR beta chain was seen only a few times. The data belong to a study of vaccination and CD4 T cells after COVID-19. One entry per CDR3 protein, called by TCRdb with MiXCR from the PCR reads. The sample lists some 21,000 distinct CDR3 sequences; roughly 53% were seen once. Germline CDR1 and CDR2: LNHNV and YYDKDF (reference sequence). V was pared by 7 bases and J by 2 bases, with 6 bases between. The CDR3 runs to 12 residues. The sample was CD4+ T cells from blood, taken before SARS-CoV-2 vaccination. This TCR was recovered from a human donor who had recovered from COVID-19. The chain combines TRBV15 with TRBJ1-3; D is unresolved. The CDR3 protein is CATIGPGNTIYF. Here the CDR3 DNA reads TGTGCCACCATAGGTCCTGGAAACACCATATATTTT.